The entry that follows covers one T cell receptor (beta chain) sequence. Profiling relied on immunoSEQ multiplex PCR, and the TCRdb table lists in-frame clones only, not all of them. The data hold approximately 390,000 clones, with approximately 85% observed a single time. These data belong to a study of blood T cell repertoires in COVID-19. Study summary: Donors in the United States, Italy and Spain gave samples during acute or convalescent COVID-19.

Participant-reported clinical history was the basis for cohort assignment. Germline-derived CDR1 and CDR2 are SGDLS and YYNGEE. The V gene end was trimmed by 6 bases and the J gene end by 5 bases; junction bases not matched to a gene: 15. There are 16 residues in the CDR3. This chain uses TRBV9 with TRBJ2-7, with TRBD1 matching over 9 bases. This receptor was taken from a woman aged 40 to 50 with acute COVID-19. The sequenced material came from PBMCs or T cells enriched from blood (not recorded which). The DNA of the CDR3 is TGTGCCAGCACCCAATTCCAGACAGGGGGGCCAGACGAGCAGTACTTC. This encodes CASTQFQTGGPDEQYF.